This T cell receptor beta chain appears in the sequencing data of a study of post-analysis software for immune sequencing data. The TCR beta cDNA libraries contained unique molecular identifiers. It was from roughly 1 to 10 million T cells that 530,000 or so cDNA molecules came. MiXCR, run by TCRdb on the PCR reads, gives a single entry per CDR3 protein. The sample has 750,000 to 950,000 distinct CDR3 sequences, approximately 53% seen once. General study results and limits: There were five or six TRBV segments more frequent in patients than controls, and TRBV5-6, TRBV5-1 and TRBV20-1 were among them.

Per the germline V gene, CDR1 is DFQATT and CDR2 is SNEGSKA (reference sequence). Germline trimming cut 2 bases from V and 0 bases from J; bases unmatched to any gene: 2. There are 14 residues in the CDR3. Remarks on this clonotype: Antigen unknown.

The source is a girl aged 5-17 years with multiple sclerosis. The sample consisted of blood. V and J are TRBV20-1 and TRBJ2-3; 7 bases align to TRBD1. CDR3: CSARPTGSTDTQYF. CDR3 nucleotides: TGCAGTGCTAGACCGACAGGGAGCACAGATACGCAGTATTTT.